This passage covers 25 T cell receptor beta chains from one sample sequenced in a study of T cell responses to AZD1222 COVID-19 vaccine. This table comes from immunoSEQ multiplex PCR, and its TCRdb copy is limited to in-frame clones, with some not included. The sample contains roughly 70,000 clones, 87% of which appear only once. The material was peripheral blood, obtained 28 days after the second AZD1222 dose. These receptor sequences come from an adult who received the AZD1222 COVID-19 vaccine.

CDR3 sequence reads: CASTVQETQYF. CDR3 DNA: TGTGCCAGCACTGTTCAAGAGACCCAGTACTTC. The chain uses TRBV2 and TRBJ2-5; no clear D gene. Germline CDR1 is SNHLY and CDR2 is FYNNEI. V dropped 7 bases and J dropped 2 bases, with 5 bases sitting between them. The CDR3 is made up of 11 amino acids. The full variable domain, completed using reference TRBV2 and TRBJ2-5, is EPEVTQTPSHQVTQMGQEVILRCVPISNHLYFYWYRQILGQKVEFLVSFYNNEISEKSEIFDDQFSVERPDGSNFTLKIRSTKLEDSAMYFCASTVQETQYFGPGTRLLVL.

The CDR3 region is CASSPGEETAFF. CDR3 coding DNA: TGTGCCAGCTCACCCGGGGAGGAGACGGCTTTCTTT. The V call is TRBV18, the J call TRBJ1-1; the D is unclear. V was pared by 3 bases and J by 11 bases, with 13 bases between. Per germline, CDR1 KGHSH and CDR2 LQKENI. This CDR3 has 12 amino acids. The variable domain in full, with the rest retrieved from reference TRBV18 and TRBJ1-1, is NAGVMQNPRHLVRRRGQEARLRCSPMKGHSHVYWYRQLPEEGLKFMVYLQKENIIDESGMPKERFSAEFPKEGPSILRIQQVVRGDSAAYFCASSPGEETAFFGQGTRLTVV.

The V gene is TRBV6-4, the J gene TRBJ1-4, with TRBD1 matching over 7 bases. The germline V gene encodes CDR1 MRHNA and CDR2 SNTAGT. V was pared by 6 bases and J by 7 bases, with 5 bases of the junction left unmatched. The CDR3 consists of 13 residues. CDR3 amino acids: CASRDRQGEKLFF. CDR3 nucleotides: TGTGCCAGCAGGGACAGGCAGGGTGAAAAACTGTTTTTT.

V usage is TRBV27 and J usage is TRBJ2-1; 9 positions agree with TRBD2. This CDR3 region has 14 residues. Per the germline V gene, CDR1 is MNHEY and CDR2 is SMNVEV (reference sequence). Trimming at V came to 7 bases and at J to 5 bases, leaving 6 bases not matched to a gene. The CDR3 nucleotides are TGTGCCAGCACCCTAGCGGGGATGAACAATGAGCAGTTCTTC. Protein: CASTLAGMNNEQFF.

This chain links TRBV18 with TRBJ1-6; 9 bases are a match to TRBD1. The trim removed 4 bases at V and 9 bases at J, leaving 7 bases unmatched. Germline lookup yields CDR1 KGHSH and CDR2 LQKENI. The CDR3 is 15 amino acids. In nucleotides, the CDR3 is TGTGCCAGCTCACGGGACAGGGACAGTGGTTCACCCCTCCACTTT. Residues: CASSRDRDSGSPLHF.

This rearrangement joins TRBV7-8 to TRBJ2-7; D is unresolved. Trimming shortened V by 5 bases and J by 3 bases, and 8 bases separated the two germline ends. The CDR3 runs to 12 residues. Germline lookup yields CDR1 SGHVS and CDR2 FQNEAQ. CDR3 sequence (DNA): TGTGCCAGCAGCCCCGATTTCTACGAGCAGTACTTC. This translates into CASSPDFYEQYF.

This clone has just one count. The chain couples TRBV18 to TRBJ1-1; weak D call: TRBD1 (6 bases). From germline, CDR1 is KGHSH and CDR2 LQKENI. The CDR3 contains 13 residues. Deletions cut 4 bases from V and 5 bases from J, with 11 bases between. CDR3: CASSRAGDTEAFF. The CDR3 DNA reads as TGTGCCAGCTCACGCGCAGGGGATACTGAAGCTTTCTTT.

The V call is TRBV6-6, the J call TRBJ1-2, with D perhaps TRBD1 (5 bases). The CDR3 runs to 13 residues. V was pared by 6 bases and J by 0 bases, with 8 bases between. Germline V gives CDR1 MNHNY, CDR2 SVGAGI (reference sequence). CDR3 loop: CASRQETNYGYTF. As DNA, the CDR3 is TGTGCCAGCAGACAGGAGACTAACTATGGCTACACCTTC.

V usage is TRBV11-2 and J usage is TRBJ1-5, with unresolved D. Deletions cut 0 bases from V and 0 bases from J, with 12 bases between. The CDR3 extends over 17 amino acids. Germline V lookup: CDR1 SGHAT, CDR2 FQNNGV. The CDR3 protein is CASSLDPTEYSNQPQHF. CDR3 DNA sequence: TGTGCCAGCAGCTTAGATCCCACGGAGTATAGCAATCAGCCCCAGCATTTT. Full variable domain (remainder filled in from reference TRBV11-2 and TRBJ1-5): EAGVAQSPRYKIIEKRQSVAFWCNPISGHATLYWYQQILGQGPKLLIQFQNNGVVDDSQLPKDRFSAERLKGVDSTLKIQPAKLEDSAVYLCASSLDPTEYSNQPQHFGDGTRLSIL.

The table lists this clone with a count of one. The gene calls are TRBV4-3 and TRBJ2-5; 16 nucleotides align to TRBD2. CDR1 and CDR2 (germline): LGHNA, YSLEER. J gave up 4 bases and V 1 base, and 6 bases lay outside the gene matches. The CDR3 is 18 amino acids. The CDR3 DNA is TGCGCCAGCAGCCAAGGGGGACTAGCGGGAGGGAGGGGAGAGACCCAGTACTTC. Protein product: CASSQGGLAGGRGETQYF.

A single count supports this clone. The chain is built from TRBV9 and TRBJ1-5; no definite D call. V was trimmed by 0 bases and J by 8 bases, leaving 18 bases between them. CDR1 SGDLS and CDR2 YYNGEE come from the germline V gene. The CDR3 is made up of 16 amino acids. The CDR3 loop reads CASSVGNGRHLEPQHF. The CDR3 nucleotides read TGTGCCAGCAGCGTAGGGAATGGACGGCACCTTGAGCCCCAGCATTTT.

Concerning this clone: A junction boundary mismatches the germline segment, possibly from a read error. This sequence joins TRBV19 and TRBJ1-3, with 7 bases fitting TRBD1. Germline V gives CDR1 LNHDA, CDR2 SQIVND (reference sequence). The CDR3 loop spans 15 amino acids. In nucleotides, the CDR3 is TGTGCTAGTAGTACCATTCGACAGGGAGGAAACACCATATATTTT. Its translation is CASSTIRQGGNTIYF.

CDR3 nucleotide sequence: TGTGCCAGCAGCCAAGGCCAGACAGCCATAGAGCAGTACTTC. It translates to CASSQGQTAIEQYF. The chain joins TRBV14 to TRBJ2-7, with D possibly being TRBD1 (5 bases). Germline V lookup: CDR1 SGHDN, CDR2 FVKESK. The V gene lost 1 base and the J gene lost 7 bases, with 14 bases spanning the gap. The CDR3 is 14 residues long.

This clone was seen once. J is TRBJ2-1 and V is TRBV5-1; D is tentatively TRBD1 or TRBD2 (5 bases each). V shed 7 bases and J shed 5 bases, with 16 bases lying between them. Germline V gives CDR1 SGHRS, CDR2 YFSETQ. The CDR3 has 14 residues. The CDR3 nucleotides read TGCGCCAGCTCCAGACTGGGGACCAACAATGAGCAGTTCTTC. Protein product: CASSRLGTNNEQFF.

The V and J genes are TRBV7-2 and TRBJ2-1; 12 bases match TRBD2. CDR3 length: 15 amino acids. CDR1 is SGHTA and CDR2 is FQGNSA in the germline V gene. The ends lost 6 bases at V and 15 bases at J; junction bases unmatched: 15. The CDR3 loop is CASRTTRTSGMEGFF. CDR3 sequence (DNA): TGTGCCAGCAGGACTACTAGGACTAGCGGGATGGAGGGGTTCTTC.

The rearrangement uses TRBV6-1 and TRBJ1-5, with a weak D call TRBD1 (5 bases). Germline CDR1 and CDR2: MNHNS and SASEGT. The CDR3 contains 14 residues. Trimming removed 10 bases at V and 2 bases at J, with 15 bases between. CDR3 in amino acids: CATITGPGNQPQHF. For the CDR3, the DNA is TGTGCCACCATCACGGGGCCAGGCAATCAGCCCCAGCATTTT.

The chain employs TRBV27 and TRBJ2-2; possibly TRBD1 or TRBD2 for D (6 bases each). The V end was cut by 2 bases, the J end by 2 bases, with 12 bases between. This CDR3 is 16 amino acids long. The germline V gene has CDR1 MNHEY and CDR2 SMNVEV (reference sequence). Here the CDR3 DNA reads TGTGCCAGCAGTTTAAGGAGGGGGGTTAACACCGGGGAGCTGTTTTTT. It translates to CASSLRRGVNTGELFF.

The chain employs TRBV5-6 and TRBJ1-5; TRBD1 matches 8 bases. There are 15 residues in the CDR3. The germline V gene encodes CDR1 SGHDT and CDR2 YYEEEE. The J segment lost 7 bases and the V segment lost 4 bases, leaving 10 bases of the junction unmatched. The CDR3 coding sequence is TGTGCCAGCAGCACCCGACAGGGGTTTGGCCAGCCCCAGCATTTT. It yields the protein CASSTRQGFGQPQHF.

This clone is a singleton in its sample. The chain has TRBV19 and TRBJ1-1, with no clear D. The length of the CDR3 is 16 residues. Germline assignment: CDR1 LNHDA and CDR2 SQIVND (reference sequence). The ends were cut back, 3 bases at V and 1 base at J, with 15 bases in the middle. The chain's CDR3 is CASSMPRSPTNTEAFF. The CDR3 bases are TGTGCCAGTAGTATGCCCAGGTCGCCCACGAACACTGAAGCTTTCTTT. The full variable domain, rest sourced from reference TRBV19 and TRBJ1-1, is DGGITQSPKYLFRKEGQNVTLSCEQNLNHDAMYWYRQDPGQGLRLIYYSQIVNDFQKGDIAEGYSVSREKKESFPLTVTSAQKNPTAFYLCASSMPRSPTNTEAFFGQGTRLTVV.

V and J are TRBV19 and TRBJ1-1; D not resolved. Trimming took 7 bases from V and 1 from J, leaving 10 bases between them. Germline values: CDR1 LNHDA, CDR2 SQIVND (reference sequence). CDR3 length: 13 residues. CDR3 DNA sequence: TGTGCCAGTATAAACCTAGCGAACACTGAAGCTTTCTTT. The encoded protein is CASINLANTEAFF.

The rearrangement links TRBV5-4 to TRBJ2-3; the match to TRBD2 covers 11 bases. The ends lost 1 base at V and 5 bases at J; junction bases unmatched: 3. From germline, CDR1 is SGHNT and CDR2 YYREEE (reference sequence). The CDR3 is 15 amino acids. CDR3 DNA: TGTGCCAGCAGCTTGCCTAGCGGGAGGAAAGATACGCAGTATTTT. This gives the protein CASSLPSGRKDTQYF.

This chain uses TRBV2 with TRBJ1-5; 8 bases agree with TRBD1. This CDR3 has 14 residues. With V trimmed by 6 bases and J by 2 bases, 3 bases remained unmatched. Germline CDR1 is SNHLY and CDR2 is FYNNEI. CDR3 nucleotides: TGTGCCAGCAGCCTGGGACAGGGCAATCAGCCCCAGCATTTT. It codes for CASSLGQGNQPQHF.

The genes are TRBV12-3 or TRBV12-4 and TRBJ1-2; D might be TRBD1 (6 bases). Between the trimmed V and J ends, which lost 6 bases and 4 bases, there was a span of 12 bases. The CDR3 is made up of 13 amino acids. The CDR3 DNA reads TGTGCCAGCAGCCAGACAGGAGGCTATGGCTACACCTTC. This translates into CASSQTGGYGYTF.

This sequence joins TRBV11-2 and TRBJ2-7; TRBD2 matches at 8 bases. The junction had 8 bases not matched to a gene; V was cut back by 2 bases and J by 2 bases. The CDR3 length is 16 residues. Germline V gives CDR1 SGHAT, CDR2 FQNNGV. For the CDR3, the DNA is TGTGCCAGCAGCTTATGGCCCCCAGCGGGGGCCTACGAGCAGTACTTC. Residues: CASSLWPPAGAYEQYF.

The rearrangement links TRBV11-2 to TRBJ2-3, with 14 bases that match TRBD2. Germline CDR1 reads SGHAT; CDR2 reads FQNNGV. This CDR3 contains 16 residues. V lost 5 bases and J lost 7; bases outside the gene matches: 8. The CDR3 loop reads CASSRGLAGGGNTQYF. In nucleotides, the CDR3 is TGTGCCAGCAGCCGCGGACTAGCGGGAGGTGGAAATACGCAGTATTTT.